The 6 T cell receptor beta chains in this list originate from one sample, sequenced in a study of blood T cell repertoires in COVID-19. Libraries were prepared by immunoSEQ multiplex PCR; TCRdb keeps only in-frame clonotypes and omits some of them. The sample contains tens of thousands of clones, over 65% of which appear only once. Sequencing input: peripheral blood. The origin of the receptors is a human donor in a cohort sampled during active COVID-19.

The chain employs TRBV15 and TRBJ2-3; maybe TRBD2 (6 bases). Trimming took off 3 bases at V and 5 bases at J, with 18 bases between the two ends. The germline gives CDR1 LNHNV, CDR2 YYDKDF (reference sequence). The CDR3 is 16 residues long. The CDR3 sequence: CATSSERTKPGDTQYF. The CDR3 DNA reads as TGTGCCACCAGCAGCGAAAGGACTAAACCTGGAGATACGCAGTATTTT.

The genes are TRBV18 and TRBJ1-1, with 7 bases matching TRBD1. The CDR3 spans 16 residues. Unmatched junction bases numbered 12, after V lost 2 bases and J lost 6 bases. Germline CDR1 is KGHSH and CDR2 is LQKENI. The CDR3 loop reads CASSPRAPTGVPEAFF. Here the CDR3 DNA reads TGTGCCAGCTCACCAAGGGCGCCCACAGGGGTCCCTGAAGCTTTCTTT. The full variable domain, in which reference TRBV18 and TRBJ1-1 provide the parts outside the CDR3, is NAGVMQNPRHLVRRRGQEARLRCSPMKGHSHVYWYRQLPEEGLKFMVYLQKENIIDESGMPKERFSAEFPKEGPSILRIQQVVRGDSAAYFCASSPRAPTGVPEAFFGQGTRLTVV.

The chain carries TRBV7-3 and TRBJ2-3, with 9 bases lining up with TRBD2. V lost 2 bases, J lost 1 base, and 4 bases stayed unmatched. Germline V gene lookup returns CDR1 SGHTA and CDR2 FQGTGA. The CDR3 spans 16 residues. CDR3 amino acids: CASSLDVAGGTDTQYF. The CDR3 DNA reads TGTGCCAGCAGCTTAGACGTAGCGGGGGGCACAGATACGCAGTATTTT.

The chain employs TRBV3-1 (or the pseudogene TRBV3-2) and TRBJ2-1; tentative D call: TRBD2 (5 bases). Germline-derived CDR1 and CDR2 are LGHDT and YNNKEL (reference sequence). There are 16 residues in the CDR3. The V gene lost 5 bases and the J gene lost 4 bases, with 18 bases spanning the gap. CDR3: CASSAIRGMGYNEQFF. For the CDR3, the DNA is TGTGCCAGCAGCGCGATACGGGGAATGGGGTACAATGAGCAGTTCTTC.

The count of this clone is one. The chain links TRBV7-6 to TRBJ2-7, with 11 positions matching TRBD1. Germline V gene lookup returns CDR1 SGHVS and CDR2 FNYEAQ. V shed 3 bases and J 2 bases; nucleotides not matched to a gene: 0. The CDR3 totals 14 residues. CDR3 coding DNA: TGTGCCAGCAGCTTGGGACAGGGGGCCTACGAGCAGTACTTC. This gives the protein CASSLGQGAYEQYF.

The CDR3: CAWSVVGGGTDTQYF. CDR3 nucleotide sequence: TGTGCCTGGAGTGTGGTGGGAGGGGGCACAGATACGCAGTATTTT. V is TRBV30 and J is TRBJ2-3; TRBD2 matches at 7 bases. Per germline, CDR1 GTSNPN and CDR2 SVGIG (reference sequence). The J segment lost 1 base and the V segment lost 0 bases, leaving 4 bases of the junction unmatched. This CDR3 region has 15 residues.